This entry lists 24 T cell receptor beta chains sequenced from one sample in a study of cytomegalovirus exposure and HLA in healthy donors. TCRdb's copy holds only in-frame clones and misses some; the assay was immunoSEQ multiplex PCR. The sample gives about 73,000 clones, about 95% of which show up once; approximately 3.5% is in the top ten. The source material was PBMCs. Every receptor here comes from a young man in good health and CMV-seronegative.

The chain links TRBV7-2 to TRBJ1-1; TRBD1 agrees at 9 bases. CDR3 length equals 16 residues. The germline V gene has CDR1 SGHTA and CDR2 FQGNSA. V trimming: 3 bases; J trimming: 14 bases; junction bases outside the gene matches: 19. CDR3 DNA sequence: TGTGCCAGCAGCTTTTCTTCCAACAGGGGGCTGGTTTACATATTCTTT. Translating it yields CASSFSSNRGLVYIFF.

V and J are TRBV6-5 and TRBJ1-1, with 9 bases aligning to TRBD1. Germline trimming cut 2 bases from V and 4 bases from J; bases unmatched to any gene: 8. The CDR3 loop spans 16 amino acids. Germline values: CDR1 MNHEY, CDR2 SVGAGI. Written as DNA, the CDR3 is TGTGCCAGCAGTTACGCAGGGACAGGGAGGGCCACTGAAGCTTTCTTT. Its protein is CASSYAGTGRATEAFF.

J is TRBJ2-3 and V is TRBV28; D call uncertain. The CDR3 has 13 residues. The V end lost 5 bases, the J end lost 4 bases, and 10 bases lay between the germline ends. Germline lookup yields CDR1 MDHEN and CDR2 SYDVKM. This CDR3 is CASSPRNSDTQYF. As DNA, the CDR3 is TGTGCCAGCAGTCCCAGGAACTCAGATACGCAGTATTTT. Based on the CDR3 plus reference TRBV28 and TRBJ2-3, the full variable domain is DVKVTQSSRYLVKRTGEKVFLECVQDMDHENMFWYRQDPGLGLRLIYFSYDVKMKEKGDIPEGYSVSREKKERFSLILESASTNQTSMYLCASSPRNSDTQYFGPGTRLTVL.

The J gene is TRBJ2-7, the V gene TRBV4-3, with D possibly matching TRBD2 (5 bases). Trimming took off 1 base at V and 0 bases at J, with 10 bases between the two ends. Per germline, CDR1 LGHNA and CDR2 YSLEER. This CDR3 is built from 15 residues. CDR3 in amino acids: CASSQGTSSSYEQYF. DNA of the CDR3: TGCGCCAGCAGCCAAGGGACTTCTTCCTCCTACGAGCAGTACTTC.

The chain recombines TRBV6-5 with TRBJ1-2, with D perhaps TRBD1 (6 bases). V was clipped by 6 bases and J by 0 bases, with 11 bases between them. The CDR3 is 14 residues long. Germline CDR1 and CDR2: MNHEY and SVGAGI. The CDR3 here is CASSNRAANYGYTF. The DNA for the CDR3 is TGTGCCAGCAGCAACAGGGCAGCTAACTATGGCTACACCTTC.

The chain links TRBV27 to TRBJ2-5; 7 bases align to TRBD1. The junction had 7 bases not matched to a gene; V was cut back by 4 bases and J by 5 bases. CDR1 is MNHEY, CDR2 SMNVEV, per germline (reference sequence). This CDR3 is built from 14 residues. CDR3 loop: CASSYTGEPETQYF. CDR3 nucleotide sequence: TGTGCCAGCAGTTACACAGGGGAACCGGAGACCCAGTACTTC.

V gene TRBV30 combines with J gene TRBJ2-7, with 7 positions matching TRBD2. From germline, CDR1 is GTSNPN and CDR2 SVGIG (reference sequence). Unmatched junction bases numbered 5, after V lost 2 bases and J lost 7 bases. The CDR3 sequence is 12 residues long. The CDR3 is CAWSREGREQYF. In nucleotides, the CDR3 is TGTGCCTGGAGTAGGGAGGGGAGAGAGCAGTACTTC. Variable domain in full (rest from reference TRBV30 and TRBJ2-7): SQTIHQWPATLVQPVGSPLSLECTVEGTSNPNLYWYRQAAGRGLQLLFYSVGIGQISSEVPQNLSASRPQDRQFILSSKKLLLSDSGFYLCAWSREGREQYFGPGTRLTVT.

This chain connects TRBV27 to TRBJ2-1, with 8 bases fitting TRBD2. This CDR3 has 16 residues. J lost 3 bases, V lost 7 bases, and 11 bases had no gene match. The V gene's germline CDR1 is MNHEY and CDR2 SMNVEV (reference sequence). CDR3 sequence: CASIPPGGGRYNEQFF. CDR3 DNA: TGTGCCAGCATCCCACCGGGCGGGGGGCGCTACAATGAGCAGTTCTTC.

This chain joins TRBV9 and TRBJ2-1, with 7 bases that match TRBD1. This CDR3 region has 15 residues. Trimming at V came to 3 bases and at J to 2 bases, leaving 5 bases not matched to a gene. CDR1 is SGDLS, CDR2 YYNGEE, per germline. CDR3 in amino acids: CASSATGITYNEQFF. DNA for the CDR3: TGTGCCAGCAGCGCGACAGGGATTACCTACAATGAGCAGTTCTTC.

This clone occurred once. V is TRBV7-3 and J is TRBJ1-1, with D perhaps TRBD1 (5 bases). Germline CDR1 reads SGHTA; CDR2 reads FQGTGA. The CDR3 runs 13 residues. V lost 5 bases to trimming and J lost 8 bases, with 15 bases between them. DNA of the CDR3: TGTGCCAGCAGCCTCGAACCCAACAGGGAAGCTTTCTTT. This encodes CASSLEPNREAFF.

This clone has just one count. The rearrangement links TRBV7-9 to TRBJ2-7; D call uncertain. Between the trimmed V and J ends, which lost 5 bases and 6 bases, there was a span of 8 bases. Germline lookup yields CDR1 SEHNR and CDR2 FQNEAQ (reference sequence). CDR3 length: 11 amino acids. CDR3 bases: TGTGCCAGCAGCCCCCTCTCCGAGCAGTACTTC. Protein sequence: CASSPLSEQYF.

The chain has TRBV4-1 and TRBJ1-1; perhaps TRBD1 as D (5 bases). V was clipped by 4 bases and J by 1 base, with 10 bases between them. The V gene's germline CDR1 is MGHRA and CDR2 YSYEKL. This CDR3 has 14 residues. The CDR3 DNA sequence: TGCGCCAGCAGCCGTTCACAGGAGAACACTGAAGCTTTCTTT. This sequence encodes CASSRSQENTEAFF.

The J gene is TRBJ2-7, the V gene TRBV7-9; 7 positions match TRBD1. CDR1 is SEHNR and CDR2 is FQNEAQ in the germline V gene (reference sequence). CDR3 length: 15 residues. The ends lost 5 bases at V and 3 bases at J; junction bases unmatched: 10. Here the CDR3 reads CASSDTGTDLYEQYF. CDR3 nucleotide sequence: TGTGCCAGCAGCGACACCGGGACAGACCTCTACGAGCAGTACTTC. Drawing the rest from reference TRBV7-9 and TRBJ2-7, the complete variable domain is DTGVSQNPRHKITKRGQNVTFRCDPISEHNRLYWYRQTLGQGPEFLTYFQNEAQLEKSRLLSDRFSAERPKGSFSTLEIQRTEQGDSAMYLCASSDTGTDLYEQYFGPGTRLTVT.

The V call is TRBV28, the J call TRBJ1-1, with D unresolved. Trimming left V 7 bases short and J 8 bases short, with 20 bases between. Germline V gene data show CDR1 as MDHEN and CDR2 as SYDVKM. The CDR3 has 14 residues. The CDR3 DNA sequence: TGTGCCAGCAACTTCGATCTTAGACAAATGGAAGCTTTCTTT. Encoded protein: CASNFDLRQMEAFF.

The chain joins TRBV5-1 to TRBJ2-7; D possibly corresponds to TRBD2 (5 bases). The germline gives CDR1 SGHRS, CDR2 YFSETQ. This CDR3 spans 14 amino acids. V was trimmed by 0 bases and J by 1 base, leaving 8 bases between them. The CDR3 DNA reads as TGCGCCAGCAGCTTGGGGAGAGGGTCCTACGAGCAGTACTTC. It encodes CASSLGRGSYEQYF.

The genes are TRBV6-1 and TRBJ2-3; TRBD1 matches at 7 bases. There are 17 residues in the CDR3. Germline V lookup: CDR1 MNHNS, CDR2 SASEGT. V shed 2 bases and J 0 bases; nucleotides not matched to a gene: 8. This CDR3 reads CASSESPGQISTDTQYF. CDR3 bases: TGTGCCAGCAGTGAAAGCCCGGGACAGATTAGCACAGATACGCAGTATTTT.

The chain recombines TRBV7-2 with TRBJ1-1; D remains ambiguous. The ends were cut back, 1 base at V and 0 bases at J, with 12 bases in the middle. The CDR3 is 16 residues long. CDR1 and CDR2 from the germline V gene are SGHTA and FQGNSA. This CDR3 is CASSLVFTGLNTEAFF. The CDR3 nucleotides read TGTGCCAGCAGCTTAGTTTTTACGGGGTTGAACACTGAAGCTTTCTTT.

The J gene is TRBJ2-1, the V gene TRBV5-1; TRBD2 matches at 7 bases. J lost 7 bases, V lost 5 bases, and 6 bases had no gene match. The CDR3 spans 13 residues. Germline V gives CDR1 SGHRS, CDR2 YFSETQ. CDR3 region: CASSIAGSNEQFF. The CDR3 nucleotides read TGCGCCAGCAGTATAGCGGGTTCAAATGAGCAGTTCTTC.

This chain joins TRBV2 and TRBJ1-6; D perhaps matches TRBD1 (5 bases). The V end was cut by 2 bases, the J end by 9 bases, with 14 bases between. Germline CDR1 SNHLY, CDR2 FYNNEI. CDR3 length: 15 residues. CDR3 in amino acids: CASSEQGSLGSPLHF. As DNA, the CDR3 is TGTGCCAGCAGTGAACAGGGTTCTTTAGGTTCACCCCTCCACTTT.

This clone was observed once. V is TRBV4-1 and J is TRBJ1-1; D gene uncertain. CDR1 is MGHRA and CDR2 is YSYEKL in the germline V gene. CDR3 length: 16 amino acids. V was trimmed by 3 bases and J by 1 base, leaving 15 bases between them. CDR3 residues: CASSHPPRAGNTEAFF. CDR3 DNA sequence: TGCGCCAGCAGCCATCCCCCGCGGGCAGGGAACACTGAAGCTTTCTTT.

V and J are TRBV5-4 and TRBJ1-4; D gene unclear. Germline CDR1 and CDR2: SGHNT and YYREEE (reference sequence). Trimming removed 3 bases from V and 0 bases from J, with 9 bases in between. The CDR3 totals 15 residues. The DNA for the CDR3 is TGTGCCAGCAGCTACGGGAGGTCAACTAATGAAAAACTGTTTTTT. Protein: CASSYGRSTNEKLFF.

In DNA form, the CDR3 reads TGTGCCGTCCGGGACTCAGGTACCAATGAGCAGTTCTTC. As protein: CAVRDSGTNEQFF. V usage is TRBV10-3 and J usage is TRBJ2-1, with a possible D match to TRBD2 (6 bases). V gave up 11 bases and J gave up 6 bases, with 17 bases separating them. Germline V lookup: CDR1 ENHRY, CDR2 SYGVKD. CDR3 length equals 13 residues.

The chain links TRBV15 to TRBJ1-2; D might be TRBD1 (5 bases). Per germline, CDR1 LNHNV and CDR2 YYDKDF (reference sequence). This CDR3 has 15 residues. Trimming stripped 0 bases from V and 2 bases from J, with 10 bases between. The CDR3 DNA follows: TGTGCCACCAGCAGAGAAAATGGACAAAACTATGGCTACACCTTC. Translation gives CATSRENGQNYGYTF.

J is TRBJ1-1 and V is TRBV7-9, with D perhaps matching TRBD1 (5 bases). The germline CDR1 and CDR2 sequences are SEHNR and FQNEAQ (reference sequence). The CDR3 is 15 amino acids. V shed 1 base and J shed 5 bases, with 14 bases lying between them. CDR3 DNA sequence: TGTGCCAGCAGCTTAGTTGGCAGGGAAGTGACTGAAGCTTTCTTT. Translation: CASSLVGREVTEAFF.